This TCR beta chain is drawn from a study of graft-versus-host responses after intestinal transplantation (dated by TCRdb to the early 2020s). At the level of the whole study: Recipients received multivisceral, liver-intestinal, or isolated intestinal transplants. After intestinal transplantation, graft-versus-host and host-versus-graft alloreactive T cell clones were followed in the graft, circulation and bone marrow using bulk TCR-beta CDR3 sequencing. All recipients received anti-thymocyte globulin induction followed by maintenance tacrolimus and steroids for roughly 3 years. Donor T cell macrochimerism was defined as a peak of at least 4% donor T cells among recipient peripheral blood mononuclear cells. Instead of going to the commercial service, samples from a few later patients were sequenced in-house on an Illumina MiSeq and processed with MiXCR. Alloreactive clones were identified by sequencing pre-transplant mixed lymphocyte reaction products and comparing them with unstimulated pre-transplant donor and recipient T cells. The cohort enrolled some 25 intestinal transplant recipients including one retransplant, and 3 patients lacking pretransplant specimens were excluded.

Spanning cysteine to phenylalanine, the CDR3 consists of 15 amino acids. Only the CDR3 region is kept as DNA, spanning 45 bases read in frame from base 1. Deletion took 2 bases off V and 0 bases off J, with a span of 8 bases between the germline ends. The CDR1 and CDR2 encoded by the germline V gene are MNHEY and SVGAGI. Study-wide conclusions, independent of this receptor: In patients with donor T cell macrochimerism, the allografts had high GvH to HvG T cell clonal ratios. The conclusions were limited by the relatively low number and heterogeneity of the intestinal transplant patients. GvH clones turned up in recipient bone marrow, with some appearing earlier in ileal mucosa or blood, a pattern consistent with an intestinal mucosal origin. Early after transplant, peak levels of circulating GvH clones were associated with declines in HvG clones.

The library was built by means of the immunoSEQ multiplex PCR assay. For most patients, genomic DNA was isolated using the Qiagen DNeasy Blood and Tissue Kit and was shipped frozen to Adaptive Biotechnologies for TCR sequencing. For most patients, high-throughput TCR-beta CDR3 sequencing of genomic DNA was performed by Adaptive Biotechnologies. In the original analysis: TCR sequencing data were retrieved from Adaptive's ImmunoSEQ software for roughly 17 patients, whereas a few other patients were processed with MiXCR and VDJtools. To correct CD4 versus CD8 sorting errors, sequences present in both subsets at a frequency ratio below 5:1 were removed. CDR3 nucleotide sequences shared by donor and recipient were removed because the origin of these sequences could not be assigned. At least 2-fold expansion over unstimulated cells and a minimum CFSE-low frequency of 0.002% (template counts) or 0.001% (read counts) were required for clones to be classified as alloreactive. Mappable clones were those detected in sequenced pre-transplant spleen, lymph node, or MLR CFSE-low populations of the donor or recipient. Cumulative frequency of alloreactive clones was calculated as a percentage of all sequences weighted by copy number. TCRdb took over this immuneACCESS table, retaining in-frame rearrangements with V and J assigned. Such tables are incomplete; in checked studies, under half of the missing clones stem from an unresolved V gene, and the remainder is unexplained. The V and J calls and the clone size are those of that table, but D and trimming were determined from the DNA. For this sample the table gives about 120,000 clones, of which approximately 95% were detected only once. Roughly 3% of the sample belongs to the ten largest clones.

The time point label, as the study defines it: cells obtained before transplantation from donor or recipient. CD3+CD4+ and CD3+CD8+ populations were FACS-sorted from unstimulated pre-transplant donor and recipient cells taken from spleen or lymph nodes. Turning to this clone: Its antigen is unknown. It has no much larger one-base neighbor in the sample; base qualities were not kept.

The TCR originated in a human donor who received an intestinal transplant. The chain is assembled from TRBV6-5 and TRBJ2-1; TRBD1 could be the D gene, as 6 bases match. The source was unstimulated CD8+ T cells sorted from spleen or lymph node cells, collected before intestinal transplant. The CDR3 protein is CASSYGQFSYNEQFF. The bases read TGTGCCAGCAGTTACGGACAGTTCTCCTACAATGAGCAGTTCTTC.